This T cell receptor (beta chain) is drawn from a study of T cell repertoires in cytomegalovirus infection. Study-level background: The public TCR beta signatures pointed to both CMV infection and matching HLA type. Study-level findings and limits: CMV-specific HLA-C-restricted TCR beta clonotypes dominated the ex vivo response.

TCRdb itself ran the reads through MiXCR, one entry per CDR3 protein. Here the sample spans about 740,000 distinct CDR3 sequences, 35% being singletons. The V gene lost 6 bases and the J gene lost 0 bases, with 20 bases spanning the gap. Germline V gives CDR1 MNHGY, CDR2 SAAAGT. There are 17 residues in the CDR3. Worth noting for this clonotype: No antigen is known for it.

This TCR derives from a human donor in good health (CMV status not recorded). Some clones in this sample may be carry-over from other donors' samples. Sample: PBMCs. The chain couples TRBV6-8 to TRBJ1-2; no reliable D call. In nucleotides, the CDR3 is TGTGCCAGCAGATACCTATCCCCCAGAAACACTAACTATGGCTACACCTTC. The encoded protein is CASRYLSPRNTNYGYTF.